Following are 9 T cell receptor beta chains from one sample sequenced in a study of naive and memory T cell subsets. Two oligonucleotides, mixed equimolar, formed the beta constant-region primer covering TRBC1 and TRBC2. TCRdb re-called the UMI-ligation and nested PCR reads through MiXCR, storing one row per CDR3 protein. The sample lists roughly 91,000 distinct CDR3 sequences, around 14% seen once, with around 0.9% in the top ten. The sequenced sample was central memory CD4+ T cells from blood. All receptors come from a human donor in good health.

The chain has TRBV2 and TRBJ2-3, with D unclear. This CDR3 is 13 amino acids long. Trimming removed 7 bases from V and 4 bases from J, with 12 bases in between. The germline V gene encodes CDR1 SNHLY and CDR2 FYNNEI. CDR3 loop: CASTRTEADTQYF. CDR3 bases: TGTGCCAGCACCAGGACGGAAGCAGATACGCAGTATTTT.

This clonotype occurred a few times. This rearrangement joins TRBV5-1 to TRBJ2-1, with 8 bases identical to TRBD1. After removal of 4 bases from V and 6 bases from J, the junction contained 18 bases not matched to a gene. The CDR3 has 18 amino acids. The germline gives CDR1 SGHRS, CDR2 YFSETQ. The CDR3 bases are TGCGCCAGCAGCCCGACAGTTACGAGACAGGGGCCTGGCAATGAGCAGTTCTTC. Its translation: CASSPTVTRQGPGNEQFF.

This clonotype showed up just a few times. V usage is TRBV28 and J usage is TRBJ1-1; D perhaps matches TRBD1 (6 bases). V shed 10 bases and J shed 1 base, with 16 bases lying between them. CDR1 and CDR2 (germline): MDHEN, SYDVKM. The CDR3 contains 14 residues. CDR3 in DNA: TGTGCCACAGGAGGAACAGGGCGGAACACTGAAGCTTTCTTT. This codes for CATGGTGRNTEAFF.

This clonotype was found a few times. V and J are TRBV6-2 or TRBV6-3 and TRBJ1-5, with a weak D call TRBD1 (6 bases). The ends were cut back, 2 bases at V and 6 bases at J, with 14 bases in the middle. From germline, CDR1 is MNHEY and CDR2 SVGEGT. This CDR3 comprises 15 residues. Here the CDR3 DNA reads TGTGCCAGCAGTTACGGGGGGGCGACGCCTCAGCCCCAGCATTTT. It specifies CASSYGGATPQPQHF.

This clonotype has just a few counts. Here the CDR3 DNA reads TGCAGCGTTCGGGACGGCAATCAGCCCCAGCATTTT. It is translated as CSVRDGNQPQHF. The chain combines TRBV29-1 with TRBJ1-5, with a weak D call TRBD1 (5 bases). The CDR3 is made up of 12 amino acids. V shed 5 bases and J shed 2 bases, with 7 bases lying between them. CDR1 is SQVTM, CDR2 ANQGSEA, per germline. Full variable domain (rest looked up from reference TRBV29-1 and TRBJ1-5): SAVISQKPSRDICQRGTSLTIQCQVDSQVTMMFWYRQQPGQSLTLIATANQGSEATYESGFVIDKFPISRPNLTFSTLTVSNMSPEDSSIYLCSVRDGNQPQHFGDGTRLSIL.

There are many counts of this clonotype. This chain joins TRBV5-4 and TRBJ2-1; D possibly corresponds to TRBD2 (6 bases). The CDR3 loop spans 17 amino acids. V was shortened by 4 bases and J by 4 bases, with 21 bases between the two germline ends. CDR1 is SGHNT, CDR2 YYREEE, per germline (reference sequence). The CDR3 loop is CASSRSGSGADYNEQFF. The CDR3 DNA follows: TGTGCCAGCAGCCGTAGCGGCAGTGGTGCCGATTACAATGAGCAGTTCTTC.

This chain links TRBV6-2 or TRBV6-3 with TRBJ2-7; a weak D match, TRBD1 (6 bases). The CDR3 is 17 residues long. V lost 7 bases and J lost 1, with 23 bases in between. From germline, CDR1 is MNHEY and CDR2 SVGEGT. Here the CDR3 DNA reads TGTGCCAGCACAAAAGGGGGAGTTGGGCAGGCATCCTACGAGCAGTACTTC. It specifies CASTKGGVGQASYEQYF.

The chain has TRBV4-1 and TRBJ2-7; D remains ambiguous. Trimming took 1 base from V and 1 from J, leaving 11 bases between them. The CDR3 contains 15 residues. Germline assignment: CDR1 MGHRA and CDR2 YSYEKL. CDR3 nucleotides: TGCGCCAGCAGCCAAGTGGCCCTGCTATCCTACGAGCAGTACTTC. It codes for CASSQVALLSYEQYF.

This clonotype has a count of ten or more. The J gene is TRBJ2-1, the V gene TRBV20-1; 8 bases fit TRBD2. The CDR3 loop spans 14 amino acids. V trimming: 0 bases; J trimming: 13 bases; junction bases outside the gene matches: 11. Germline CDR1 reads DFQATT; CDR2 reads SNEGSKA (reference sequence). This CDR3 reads CSARDHAGTRHQFF. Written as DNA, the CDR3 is TGCAGTGCTAGAGATCATGCCGGGACTAGGCACCAGTTCTTC.